Sequencing of this T cell receptor beta chain was carried out in a study of cytomegalovirus exposure and HLA in healthy donors. The trim removed 4 bases at V and 5 bases at J, leaving 6 bases unmatched. In germline, CDR1 is MDHEN, CDR2 SYDVKM. The CDR3 has 14 amino acids. The study, taken as a whole, reports: The study flagged about 160 TCR beta chains as cytomegalovirus-associated.

13 Jbeta primers and 60 Vbeta primers were used for the PCR. Profiled with immunoSEQ multiplex PCR; TCRdb holds only in-frame clones, not every one. The sample includes roughly 58,000 clones, about four fifths of them seen just once. The count of this clone is one. Its specificity is unknown. The J gene is TRBJ2-7, the V gene TRBV28, with TRBD1 matching over 9 bases. The clonotype was recovered from a middle-aged woman in good health and CMV-seronegative. The sequenced material came from PBMCs. The CDR3 spells CASSSGTGLDEQYF. CDR3 DNA: TGTGCCAGCAGTTCCGGGACAGGGCTGGACGAGCAGTACTTC.